Below are 18 T cell receptor beta chains sequenced from a single sample in a study of molecular identifiers for immune sequencing clone quantification (dated by TCRdb to the late 2010s). Preparation of the library involved PCR. The sample was run on an Illumina HiSeq 4000. TCRdb passed the public sequencing reads through fastp at Q25 and MiXCR, retaining productive beta sequences. Every distinct CDR3 protein forms one entry, paired with its most common genes and DNA. The sample data list about 640,000 distinct CDR3 sequences, and roughly 21% of these were observed just once. In total, the top ten clones hold roughly 0.9% of the sample. Sequenced sample: naive CD8+ T cells from blood, with Jurkat cell RNA spiked in. Taken with the paper, the label for cell subset or site translates to: FACS-sorted CD8+CD4-CCR7+CD45RA+ naive T cells. These receptors were collected from a human donor in good health. Some libraries in this study had Jurkat cell RNA spiked in.

In this sample, this clonotype turned up many times. V usage is TRBV11-2 and J usage is TRBJ2-5; 14 bases align to TRBD2. The CDR3 sequence is 17 residues long. Germline-derived CDR1 and CDR2 are SGHAT and FQNNGV. Unmatched junction bases numbered 6, after V lost 5 bases and J lost 1 base. The CDR3 nucleotides are TGTGCCAGCAGCCATGGGACTAGCGGGGGCCCCCAAGAGACCCAGTACTTC. Encoded protein: CASSHGTSGGPQETQYF.

This chain connects TRBV5-6 to TRBJ2-1; 7 nucleotides align to TRBD1. In germline, CDR1 is SGHDT, CDR2 YYEEEE. V gave up 0 bases and J gave up 6 bases; unmatched junction bases: 9. The CDR3 is 16 residues long. This chain's CDR3 is CASSLGPGQRLNEQFF. For the CDR3, the DNA is TGTGCCAGCAGCTTGGGCCCGGGACAGCGGCTCAATGAGCAGTTCTTC.

This clonotype occurred many times. The chain uses TRBV6-5 and TRBJ1-2, with no clear D. Trimming shortened V by 2 bases and J by 8 bases, and 6 bases separated the two germline ends. The germline V gene encodes CDR1 MNHEY and CDR2 SVGAGI. CDR3 length: 11 residues. The chain's CDR3 is CASSYGRGYTF. In DNA form, the CDR3 reads TGTGCCAGCAGTTACGGTCGGGGCTACACCTTC.

This clonotype was picked up many times. This chain connects TRBV19 to TRBJ2-3, with D uncertain. CDR3 length: 13 amino acids. V shed 3 bases and J shed 3 bases, with 7 bases lying between them. Germline CDR1 and CDR2: LNHDA and SQIVND (reference sequence). CDR3 DNA: TGTGCCAGTAGTATTGACCCTACAGATACGCAGTATTTT. It codes for CASSIDPTDTQYF.

The chain is built from TRBV7-3 and TRBJ2-1; D possibly corresponds to TRBD2 (6 bases). Trimming left V 0 bases short and J 0 bases short, with 9 bases between. The germline CDR1 and CDR2 sequences are SGHTA and FQGTGA. The CDR3 is 16 residues long. The DNA of the CDR3 is TGTGCCAGCAGCTTAACGGGGGGAGGCTCCTACAATGAGCAGTTCTTC. This codes for CASSLTGGGSYNEQFF.

Worth noting for this clonotype: A much larger clone sits a single nucleotide away, making a read error possible. The rearrangement links TRBV4-1 to TRBJ1-6, with D possibly TRBD1 on 6 matching bases. Germline values: CDR1 MGHRA, CDR2 YSYEKL. The CDR3 totals 14 residues. In DNA form, the CDR3 reads TGCGCCAGCAGCCAGTCGGACAGTTTTTCACCCCCCCACTTT. Its protein is CASSQSDSFSPPHF.

This clonotype was recorded a few times. The chain carries TRBV13 and TRBJ2-5, with 10 bases that match TRBD2. In germline, CDR1 is PRHDT, CDR2 FYEKMQ (reference sequence). The CDR3 covers 17 residues. Germline trimming cut 0 bases from V and 9 bases from J; bases unmatched to any gene: 13. CDR3 protein: CASSLGGSGRPPAAQYF. For the CDR3, the DNA is TGTGCCAGCAGCTTAGGCGGTAGCGGGAGGCCCCCAGCGGCCCAGTACTTC. Together with reference TRBV13 and TRBJ2-5, the CDR3 gives the full variable domain: AAGVIQSPRHLIKEKRETATLKCYPIPRHDTVYWYQQGPGQDPQFLISFYEKMQSDKGSIPDRFSAQQFSDYHSELNMSSLELGDSALYFCASSLGGSGRPPAAQYFGPGTRLLVL.

The gene calls are TRBV15 and TRBJ1-5; no firm D call. Looked up from germline, CDR1 is LNHNV and CDR2 is YYDKDF (reference sequence). Trimming stripped 0 bases from V and 7 bases from J, with 13 bases between. The CDR3 has 15 residues. This chain's CDR3 is CATSRDRPPGQPQHF. The CDR3 region has the DNA TGTGCCACCAGCAGAGATAGGCCTCCGGGGCAGCCCCAGCATTTT.

Note on this clonotype: A read error may be the cause here, since a much bigger clone is one base away. Lacking the conserved final phenylalanine or tryptophan, this CDR3 likely reflects a read error. This CDR3 is CASSSRVGNQPQHL. CDR3 bases: TGTGCCAGCAGTTCGCGGGTTGGCAATCAGCCCCAGCATTTA. This chain connects TRBV28 to TRBJ1-5; D remains unclear. Germline CDR1 reads MDHEN; CDR2 reads SYDVKM. CDR3 size: 14 residues. Trimming removed 4 bases at V and 2 bases at J, with 9 bases between.

Only a few counts were recorded for this clonotype. The chain links TRBV20-1 to TRBJ2-3; 14 bases are a match to TRBD2. CDR3 length equals 17 residues. Germline V gives CDR1 DFQATT, CDR2 SNEGSKA (reference sequence). The ends lost 8 bases at V and 3 bases at J; junction bases unmatched: 13. CDR3: CSKSIGLAGGDTDTQYF. The CDR3 nucleotides read TGCAGTAAATCAATAGGACTAGCGGGGGGAGATACAGATACGCAGTATTTT.

This clonotype was observed at least ten times. The chain joins TRBV19 to TRBJ2-5; 7 nucleotides line up with TRBD1. This CDR3 is built from 19 residues. V lost 3 bases, J lost 0 bases, and 16 bases stayed unmatched. Looked up from germline, CDR1 is LNHDA and CDR2 is SQIVND (reference sequence). CDR3 region: CASSIRLTLTGTDQETQYF. CDR3 in DNA: TGTGCCAGTAGTATTCGTTTGACATTGACCGGGACAGACCAAGAGACCCAGTACTTC.

This clonotype was counted only a few times. This may be a read error: a much more frequent sequence differs by one nucleotide. V is TRBV10-3 and J is TRBJ1-1; D not resolved. The germline gives CDR1 ENHRY, CDR2 SYGVKD. The length of the CDR3 is 12 residues. The CDR3 DNA reads as TGTGCCATCAGTGGGCCAGGCACTGAAGCTTCCTTT. Translation gives CAISGPGTEASF.

As for this clonotype: Since a much larger clone is just one base distant, this may be a read error. The V and J genes are TRBV19 and TRBJ2-7, with 9 bases aligning to TRBD2. The V gene's germline CDR1 is LNHDA and CDR2 SQIVND (reference sequence). The CDR3 has 15 residues. This CDR3 reads CASSIAAGGTYEQCF. CDR3 nucleotides: TGTGCCAGTAGTATTGCAGCGGGGGGCACCTACGAGCAGTGCTTC.

This clonotype was counted between two and nine times. This sequence joins TRBV4-3 and TRBJ2-1, with a possible D match to TRBD2 (6 bases). V shed 0 bases and J shed 8 bases, with 17 bases lying between them. Germline lookup yields CDR1 LGHNA and CDR2 YSLEER. The CDR3 has 16 residues. CDR3 coding DNA: TGCGCCAGCAGCCAAGATCGGGGACTGGACGGCGATGAGCAGTTCTTC. Protein: CASSQDRGLDGDEQFF.

To note about this clonotype: A read error may produce the germline difference seen at one junction end. The rearrangement joins TRBV20-1 to TRBJ1-4; 11 bases line up with TRBD1. The CDR3 is made up of 18 amino acids. Per the germline V gene, CDR1 is DFQATT and CDR2 is SNEGSKA (reference sequence). CDR3 DNA sequence: TGCAGTGCAACACCTGGGACAGGGGGTAATTCGATGGCTGAAAAACTGCTTTTT. The encoded protein is CSATPGTGGNSMAEKLLF.

About this clonotype itself: This may be a read error: a much more frequent sequence differs by one nucleotide. The gene calls are TRBV5-3 and TRBJ1-2, with D perhaps matching TRBD1 (5 bases). TRBV5-3 is an open reading frame whose function is uncertain. This CDR3 spans 15 amino acids. Trimming cost V 10 bases and J 2 bases, with 21 bases left between them. CDR3 protein: CAGSLLATANYGYTF. The CDR3, as DNA: TGTGCCGGCAGCTTGTTGGCGACAGCAAACTATGGCTACACCTTC.

This clonotype has ten or more counts. The rearrangement uses TRBV4-1 and TRBJ2-1, with 11 bases that match TRBD1. The CDR3 has 17 amino acids. CDR1 and CDR2 from the germline V gene are MGHRA and YSYEKL. J was trimmed by 10 bases and V by 1 base; bases with no gene match: 12. CDR3 loop: CASSQVVGQGAFEEQFF. CDR3 coding DNA: TGCGCCAGCAGCCAAGTCGTAGGACAGGGGGCGTTCGAGGAGCAGTTCTTC.

This clonotype was counted ten times or more. This chain uses TRBV27 with TRBJ2-7; 10 bases are a match to TRBD1. The trim removed 4 bases at V and 2 bases at J, leaving 2 bases unmatched. Germline CDR1 MNHEY, CDR2 SMNVEV (reference sequence). The length of the CDR3 is 14 residues. CDR3 coding DNA: TGTGCCAGCAGTTACGGGACAGGGGCCTACGAGCAGTACTTC. The encoded protein is CASSYGTGAYEQYF.